This TCR beta chain originates from a study of neoadjuvant anti-PD-1 for oral cavity cancer. Time point reported: after neoadjuvant nivolumab, at surgical resection. V gave up 5 bases and J gave up 1 base; unmatched junction bases: 8. This CDR3 contains 16 residues. Germline V gives CDR1 SGHVS, CDR2 FQNEAQ. Sequenced by immunoSEQ multiplex PCR; TCRdb stores in-frame clones only, minus some. The table lists approximately 8,400 clones, 75% to 85% of them singletons. Sequencing used PBMCs, obtained after nivolumab (anti-PD-1) treatment. V usage is TRBV7-8 and J usage is TRBJ1-5; 7 nucleotides align to TRBD1. This clonotype originated in a person between 40 and 80 years old with oral cavity squamous cell carcinoma. The CDR3: CASSHLTGRSNQPQHF. In DNA form, the CDR3 reads TGTGCCAGCAGCCACCTGACAGGGCGAAGCAATCAGCCCCAGCATTTT.